This T cell receptor (beta chain) originates from a study of Graves' ophthalmopathy and Graves' hyperthyroidism. V trimming: 5 bases; J trimming: 3 bases; junction bases outside the gene matches: 27. The CDR3 loop spans 22 amino acids. Germline CDR1 is MNHEY and CDR2 is SVGAGI. This clonotype was seen at least ten times. RNA transcripts served as template for amplifying TCR beta CDR3 sequences. RT-PCR with HTBI primers came first, then second-round multiplex PCR. Each CDR3 protein is one row after TCRdb ran MiXCR on the multiplex PCR reads. The sample includes 200,000 to 250,000 distinct CDR3 sequences, 25% to 30% of them seen just once.

The gene calls are TRBV6-5 and TRBJ2-7, with TRBD2 matching over 11 bases. This clonotype was sampled from a man aged 45-65 years with Graves' ophthalmopathy. Sequenced: peripheral blood. The CDR3 is CASSPGLAARGNYPRGNYEQYF. The CDR3 coding sequence is TGTGCCAGCAGTCCGGGACTAGCGGCAAGGGGGAACTATCCGAGGGGGAACTACGAGCAGTACTTC.